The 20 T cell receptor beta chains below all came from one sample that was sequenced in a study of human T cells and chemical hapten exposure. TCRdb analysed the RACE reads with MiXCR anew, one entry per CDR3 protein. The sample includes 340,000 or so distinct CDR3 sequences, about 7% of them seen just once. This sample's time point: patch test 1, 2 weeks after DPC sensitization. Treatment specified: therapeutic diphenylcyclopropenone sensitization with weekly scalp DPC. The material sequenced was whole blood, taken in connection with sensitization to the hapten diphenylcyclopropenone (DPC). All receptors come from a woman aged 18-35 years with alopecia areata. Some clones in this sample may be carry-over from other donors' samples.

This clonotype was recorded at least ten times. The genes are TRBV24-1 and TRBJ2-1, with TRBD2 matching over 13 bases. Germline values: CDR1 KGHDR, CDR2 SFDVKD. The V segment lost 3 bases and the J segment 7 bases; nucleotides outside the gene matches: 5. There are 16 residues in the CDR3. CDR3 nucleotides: TGTGCCACCAGTGATGAGACTAGCGGGGGGCAAAATGAGCAGTTCTTC. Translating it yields CATSDETSGGQNEQFF.

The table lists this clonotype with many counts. The CDR3 DNA is TGCAGTGTTAAGGGAGATTCACCCCTCCACTTT. This encodes CSVKGDSPLHF. The V call is TRBV20-1, the J call TRBJ1-6, with D unclear. Trimming removed 7 bases at V and 8 bases at J, with 9 bases between. In germline, CDR1 is DFQATT, CDR2 SNEGSKA (reference sequence). The CDR3 length is 11 residues.

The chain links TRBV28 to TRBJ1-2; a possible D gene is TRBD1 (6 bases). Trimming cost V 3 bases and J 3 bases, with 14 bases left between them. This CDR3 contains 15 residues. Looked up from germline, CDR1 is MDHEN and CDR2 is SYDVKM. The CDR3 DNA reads TGTGCCAGCAGTTTGGGGGCCTGGAGGGACTATGGCTACACCTTC. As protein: CASSLGAWRDYGYTF.

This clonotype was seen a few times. CDR3 residues: CASSTWGMEGNEKLFF. For the CDR3, the DNA is TGTGCCAGCAGCACATGGGGGATGGAGGGTAATGAAAAACTGTTTTTT. This chain joins TRBV5-6 and TRBJ1-4; the D gene is possibly TRBD1 (5 bases). With 4 bases removed from V and 4 bases from J, the gap between germline ends came to 17 bases. This CDR3 spans 16 amino acids. Germline loops: CDR1 SGHDT, CDR2 YYEEEE.

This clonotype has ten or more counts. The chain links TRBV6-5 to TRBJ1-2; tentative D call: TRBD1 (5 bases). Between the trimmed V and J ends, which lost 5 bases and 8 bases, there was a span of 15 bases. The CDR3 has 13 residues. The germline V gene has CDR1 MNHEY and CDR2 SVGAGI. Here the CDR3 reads CASSRGREDGYTF. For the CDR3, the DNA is TGTGCCAGCAGTCGTGGCAGGGAGGACGGCTACACCTTC.

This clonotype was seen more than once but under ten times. The CDR3 spells CSASLGTSSADTQYF. The CDR3 nucleotides are TGCAGTGCCTCCCTAGGGACTAGCTCTGCAGATACGCAGTATTTT. J is TRBJ2-3 and V is TRBV20-1; 9 bases are a match to TRBD2. This CDR3 comprises 15 residues. Germline loops: CDR1 DFQATT, CDR2 SNEGSKA (reference sequence). Trimming took 6 bases from V and 4 from J; bases not matched to a gene: 11.

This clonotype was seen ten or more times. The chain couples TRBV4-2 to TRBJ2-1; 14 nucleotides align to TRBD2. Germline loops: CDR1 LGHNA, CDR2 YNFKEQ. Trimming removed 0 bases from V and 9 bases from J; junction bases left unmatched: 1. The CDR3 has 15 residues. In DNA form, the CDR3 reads TGTGCCAGCAGCCAAGAGACTAGCGGGGGGGCTGAGCAGTTCTTC. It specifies CASSQETSGGAEQFF.

CDR3 sequence: CASSRTGGGDQPQHF. The CDR3 DNA sequence: TGTGCCAGCAGCCGGACAGGGGGCGGCGATCAGCCCCAGCATTTT. The chain couples TRBV6-6 to TRBJ1-5; 11 nucleotides agree with TRBD1. V dropped 6 bases and J dropped 5; count of bases not matched to a gene: 6. The CDR3 spans 15 residues. Germline V lookup: CDR1 MNHNY, CDR2 SVGAGI (reference sequence).

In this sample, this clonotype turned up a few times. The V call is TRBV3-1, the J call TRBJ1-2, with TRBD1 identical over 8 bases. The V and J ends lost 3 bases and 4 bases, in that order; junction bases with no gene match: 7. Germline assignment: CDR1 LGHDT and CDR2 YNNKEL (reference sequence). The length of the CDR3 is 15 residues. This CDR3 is CASSHRTGYLYGYTF. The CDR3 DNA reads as TGTGCCAGCAGCCATAGGACAGGGTACCTCTATGGCTACACCTTC.

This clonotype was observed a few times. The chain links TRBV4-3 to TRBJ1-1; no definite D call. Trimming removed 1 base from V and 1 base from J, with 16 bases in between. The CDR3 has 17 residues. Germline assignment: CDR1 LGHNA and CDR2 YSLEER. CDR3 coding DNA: TGCGCCAGCAGCCAAGGGGGTATGGAGTCATGGAACACTGAAGCTTTCTTT. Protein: CASSQGGMESWNTEAFF.

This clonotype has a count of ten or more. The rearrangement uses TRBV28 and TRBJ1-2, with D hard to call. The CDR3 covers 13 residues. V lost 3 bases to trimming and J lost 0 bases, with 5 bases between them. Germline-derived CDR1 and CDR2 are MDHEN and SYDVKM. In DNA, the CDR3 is TGTGCCAGCAGTTTTCAGGCTAACTATGGCTACACCTTC. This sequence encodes CASSFQANYGYTF.

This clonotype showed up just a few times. In DNA form, the CDR3 reads TGTGCCAGCAGGGCCGGAGGGGGCTCCCGAGATACGCAGTATTTT. Translating it yields CASRAGGGSRDTQYF. The J gene is TRBJ2-3, the V gene TRBV5-4, with D possibly TRBD1 on 7 matching bases. The CDR3 loop spans 15 amino acids. CDR1 SGHNT and CDR2 YYREEE come from the germline V gene (reference sequence). V was clipped by 5 bases and J by 5 bases, with 18 bases between them. Complete variable domain (other parts from reference TRBV5-4 and TRBJ2-3): ETGVTQSPTHLIKTRGQQVTLRCSSQSGHNTVSWYQQALGQGPQFIFQYYREEENGRGNFPPRFSGLQFPNYSSELNVNALELDDSALYLCASRAGGGSRDTQYFGPGTRLTVL.

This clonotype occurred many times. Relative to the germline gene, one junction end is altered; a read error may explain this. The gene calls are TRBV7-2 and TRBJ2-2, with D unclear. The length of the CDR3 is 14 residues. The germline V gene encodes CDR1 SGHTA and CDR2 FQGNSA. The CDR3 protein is CASSSISNTGELFF. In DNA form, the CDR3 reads TGTGCCAGCAGCTCAATTTCGAATACCGGGGAGCTGTTTTTT. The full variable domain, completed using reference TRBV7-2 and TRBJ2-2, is GAGVSQSPSNKVTEKGKDVELRCDPISGHTALYWYRQSLGQGLEFLIYFQGNSAPDKSGLPSDRFSAERTGGSVSTLTIQRTQQEDSAVYLCASSSISNTGELFFGEGSRLTVL.

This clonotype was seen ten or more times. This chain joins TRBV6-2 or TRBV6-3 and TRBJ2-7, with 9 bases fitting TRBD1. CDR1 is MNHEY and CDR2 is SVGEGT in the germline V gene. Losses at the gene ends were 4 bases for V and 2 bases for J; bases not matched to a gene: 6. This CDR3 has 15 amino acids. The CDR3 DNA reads TGTGCCAGCAGTTTATCCGGGACAGGGACCTACGAGCAGTACTTC. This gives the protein CASSLSGTGTYEQYF.

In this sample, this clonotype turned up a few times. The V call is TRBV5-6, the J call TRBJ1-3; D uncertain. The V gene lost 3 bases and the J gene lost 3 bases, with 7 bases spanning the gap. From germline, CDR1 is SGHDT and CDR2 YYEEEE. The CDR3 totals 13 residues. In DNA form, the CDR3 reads TGTGCCAGCAGCTCGCCGGATGGAAACACCATATATTTT. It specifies CASSSPDGNTIYF.

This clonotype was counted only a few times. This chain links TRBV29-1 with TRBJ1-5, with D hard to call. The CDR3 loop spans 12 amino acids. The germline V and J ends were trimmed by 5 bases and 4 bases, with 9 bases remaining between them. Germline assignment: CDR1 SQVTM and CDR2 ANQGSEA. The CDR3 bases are TGCAGCGTTTCAATCCTAAATCAGCCCCAGCATTTT. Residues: CSVSILNQPQHF.

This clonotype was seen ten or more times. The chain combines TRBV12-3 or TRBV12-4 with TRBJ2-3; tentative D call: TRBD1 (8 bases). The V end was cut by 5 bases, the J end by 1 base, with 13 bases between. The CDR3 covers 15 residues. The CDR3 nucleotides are TGTGCCAGCAGTCGAGCGGGACAGGGCACAGATACGCAGTATTTT. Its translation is CASSRAGQGTDTQYF.

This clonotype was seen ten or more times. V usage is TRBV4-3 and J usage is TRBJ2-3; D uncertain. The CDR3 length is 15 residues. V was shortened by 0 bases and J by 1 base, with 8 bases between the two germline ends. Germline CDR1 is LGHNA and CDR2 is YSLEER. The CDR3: CASSQEGYRTDTQYF. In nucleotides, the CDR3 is TGCGCCAGCAGCCAAGAGGGATATCGCACAGATACGCAGTATTTT.

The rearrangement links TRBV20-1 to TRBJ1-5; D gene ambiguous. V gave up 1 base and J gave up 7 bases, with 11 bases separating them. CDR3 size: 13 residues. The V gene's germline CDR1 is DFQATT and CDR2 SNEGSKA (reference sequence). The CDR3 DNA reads TGCAGTGCTAGAGCCGCAGGTGACCAGCCCCAGCATTTT. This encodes CSARAAGDQPQHF.

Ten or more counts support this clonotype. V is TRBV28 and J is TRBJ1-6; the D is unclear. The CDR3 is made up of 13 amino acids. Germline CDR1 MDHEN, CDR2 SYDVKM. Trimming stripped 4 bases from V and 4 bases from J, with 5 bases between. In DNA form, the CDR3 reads TGTGCCAGCAGTTCTGGATATAATTCACCCCTCCACTTT. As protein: CASSSGYNSPLHF. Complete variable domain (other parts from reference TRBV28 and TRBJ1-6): DVKVTQSSRYLVKRTGEKVFLECVQDMDHENMFWYRQDPGLGLRLIYFSYDVKMKEKGDIPEGYSVSREKKERFSLILESASTNQTSMYLCASSSGYNSPLHFGNGTRLTVT.